Described below is a single T cell receptor beta chain sequence and its context. Its antigen is currently unknown. Germline assignment: CDR1 MGHRA and CDR2 YSYEKL. Trimming shortened V by 1 base and J by 0 bases, and 7 bases separated the two germline ends. This CDR3 region has 15 residues. This specimen comes from a study of siplizumab effects on memory and regulatory T cells. Broader study findings: Phenotypic classification as naive or memory proved unattainable for roughly 75-96% of proliferating CD4+ or CD8+ clones. Siplizumab produced a significant drop in alloreactive sequences attributable to unstimulated CD4+ memory cells. There were only a minor fraction of alloreactive clones that mapped to unstimulated subsets.

Assays were performed on approximately 100,000 TCR templates per sample. Here immunoSEQ multiplex PCR was the method, and the copy in TCRdb shows in-frame clones only, minus some. The sample includes nearly 95,000 clones, 94% seen only once; the top ten take around 0.33%. V gene TRBV4-1 combines with J gene TRBJ1-5; no clear D. Sequencing used non-Treg CD4+ T cells sorted from blood. The receptor was isolated from a human donor in good health. The CDR3 sequence: CASSQGQNSNQPQHF. The DNA for the CDR3 is TGCGCCAGCAGCCAAGGGCAGAATAGCAATCAGCCCCAGCATTTT.